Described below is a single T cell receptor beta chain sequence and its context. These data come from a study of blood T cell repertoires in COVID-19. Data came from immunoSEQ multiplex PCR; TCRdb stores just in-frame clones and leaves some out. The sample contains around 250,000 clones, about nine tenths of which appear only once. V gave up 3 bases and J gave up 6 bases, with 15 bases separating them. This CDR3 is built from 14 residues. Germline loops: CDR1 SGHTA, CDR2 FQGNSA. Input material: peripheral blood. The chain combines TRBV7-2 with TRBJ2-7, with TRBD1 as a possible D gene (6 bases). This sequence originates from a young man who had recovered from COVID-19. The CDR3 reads CASSFYGQTPEQYF. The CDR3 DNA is TGTGCCAGCAGCTTCTACGGACAGACGCCCGAGCAGTACTTC. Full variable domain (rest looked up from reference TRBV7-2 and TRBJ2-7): GAGVSQSPSNKVTEKGKDVELRCDPISGHTALYWYRQSLGQGLEFLIYFQGNSAPDKSGLPSDRFSAERTGGSVSTLTIQRTQQEDSAVYLCASSFYGQTPEQYFGPGTRLTVT.